The sequence of this T cell receptor beta chain was determined in a study of T cells in Graves' hyperthyroidism and ophthalmopathy. Overall study findings and caveats: By a 13 V-J model, ophthalmopathy was set apart from stable hyperthyroidism.

V was pared by 4 bases and J by 7 bases, with 23 bases between. Germline assignment: CDR1 LGHDT and CDR2 YNNKEL (reference sequence). The CDR3 runs 17 residues. This clonotype was seen many times. Its specificity is not known. Exclusion followed for patients with uncontrolled infection, other autoimmune disease, pregnancy or lactation. Clinicians diagnosed patients from clinical symptoms, serum thyroxine and TRAb, thyroid ultrasound and orbital computed tomography. The authors took PBMCs from 10 ml fresh peripheral blood. The source material, RNA transcripts, was used to amplify TCR beta CDR3 regions. The HTBI set primed first-round TCR CDR3 RT-PCR. TCRdb redid the calling of the multiplex PCR reads with MiXCR, one entry per CDR3 protein. The table includes under 750,000 distinct CDR3 sequences, about 19% detected once.

The chain is built from TRBV3-1 and TRBJ1-3; D possibly corresponds to TRBD1 (6 bases). Sequenced material: blood. This sequence originates from a woman between 50 and 59 years old with Graves' hyperthyroidism that later progressed to Graves' ophthalmopathy. The CDR3 sequence is CASSPDSYRTARNTIYF. In DNA, the CDR3 is TGTGCCAGCAGCCCGGACTCATATCGGACAGCTCGTAACACCATATATTTT.